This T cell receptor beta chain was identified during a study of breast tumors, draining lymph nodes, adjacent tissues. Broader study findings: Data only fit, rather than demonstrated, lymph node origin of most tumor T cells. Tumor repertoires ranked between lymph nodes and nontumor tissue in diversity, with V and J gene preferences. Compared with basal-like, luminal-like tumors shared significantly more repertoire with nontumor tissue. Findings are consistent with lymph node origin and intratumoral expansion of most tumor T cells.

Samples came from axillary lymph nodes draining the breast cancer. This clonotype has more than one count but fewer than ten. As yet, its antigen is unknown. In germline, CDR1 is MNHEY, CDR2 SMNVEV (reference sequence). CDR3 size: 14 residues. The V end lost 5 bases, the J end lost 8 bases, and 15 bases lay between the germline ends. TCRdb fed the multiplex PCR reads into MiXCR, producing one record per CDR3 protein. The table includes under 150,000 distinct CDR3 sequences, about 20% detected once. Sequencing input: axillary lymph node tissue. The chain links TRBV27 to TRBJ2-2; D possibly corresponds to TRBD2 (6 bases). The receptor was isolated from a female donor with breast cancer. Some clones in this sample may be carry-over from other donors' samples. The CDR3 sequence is CASSEVGGAGELFF. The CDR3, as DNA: TGTGCCAGCAGTGAGGTCGGCGGGGCGGGGGAGCTGTTTTTT.